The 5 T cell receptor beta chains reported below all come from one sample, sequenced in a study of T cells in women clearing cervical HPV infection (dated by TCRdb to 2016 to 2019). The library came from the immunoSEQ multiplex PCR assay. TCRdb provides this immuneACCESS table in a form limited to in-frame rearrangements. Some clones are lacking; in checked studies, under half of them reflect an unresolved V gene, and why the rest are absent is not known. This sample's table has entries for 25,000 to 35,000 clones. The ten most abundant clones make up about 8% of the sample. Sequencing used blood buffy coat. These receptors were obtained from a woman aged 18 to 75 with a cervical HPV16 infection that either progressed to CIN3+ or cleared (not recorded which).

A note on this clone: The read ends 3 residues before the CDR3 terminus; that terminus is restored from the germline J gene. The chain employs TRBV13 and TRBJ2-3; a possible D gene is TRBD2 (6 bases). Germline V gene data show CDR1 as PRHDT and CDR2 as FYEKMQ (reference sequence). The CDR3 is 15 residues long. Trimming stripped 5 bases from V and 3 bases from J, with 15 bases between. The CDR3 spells CASSLRLGYTDTQYF. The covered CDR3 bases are TGTGCCAGCAGCCTACGACTAGGGTATACAGATACG.

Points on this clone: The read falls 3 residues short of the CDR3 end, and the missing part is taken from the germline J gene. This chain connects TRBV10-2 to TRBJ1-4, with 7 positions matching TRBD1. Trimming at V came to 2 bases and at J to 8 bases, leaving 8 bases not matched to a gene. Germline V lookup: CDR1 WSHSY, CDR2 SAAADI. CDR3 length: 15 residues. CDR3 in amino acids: CASSEPGEGAEKLFF. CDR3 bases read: TGCGCCAGCAGTGAGCCCGGGGAGGGGGCAGAAAAA.

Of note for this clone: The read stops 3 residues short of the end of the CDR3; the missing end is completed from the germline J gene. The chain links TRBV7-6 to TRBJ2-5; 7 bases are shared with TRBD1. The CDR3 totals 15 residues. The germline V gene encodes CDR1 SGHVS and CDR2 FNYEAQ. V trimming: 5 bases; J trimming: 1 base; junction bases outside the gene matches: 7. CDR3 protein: CASSLQTGRQETQYF. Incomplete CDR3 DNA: TGTGCCAGCAGCCTCCAGACAGGGCGCCAAGAGACC.

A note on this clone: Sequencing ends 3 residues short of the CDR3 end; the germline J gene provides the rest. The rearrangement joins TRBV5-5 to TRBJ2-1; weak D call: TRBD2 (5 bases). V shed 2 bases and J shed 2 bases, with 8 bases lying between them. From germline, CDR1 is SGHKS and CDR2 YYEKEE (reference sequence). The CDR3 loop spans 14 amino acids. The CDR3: CASSLEGAYNEQFF. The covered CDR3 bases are TGTGCCAGCAGCTTAGAGGGTGCCTACAATGAG.

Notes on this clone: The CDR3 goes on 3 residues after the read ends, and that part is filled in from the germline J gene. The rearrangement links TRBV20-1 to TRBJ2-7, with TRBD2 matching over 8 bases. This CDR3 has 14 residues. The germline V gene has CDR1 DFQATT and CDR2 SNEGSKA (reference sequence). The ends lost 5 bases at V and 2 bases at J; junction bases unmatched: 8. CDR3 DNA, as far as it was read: TGCAGTGCTCCCAAACCGGGGGGGACCTACGAG. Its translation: CSAPKPGGTYE. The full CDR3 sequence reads CSAPKPGGTYEQYF.